Listed here is a single TCR beta chain. Its antigen is not identified. The sample's treatment: some 20 received Ad26.COV2.S at low or high dose, single or two shots; several received placebo; per-sample allocation not given. All samples were drawn on day 63, counting from the first vaccine or placebo injection. This sample is part of a study of Ad26.COV2.S vaccination and SARS-CoV-2 variants. Study overall: Donor was assigned to the Ad26.COV2.S arm of trial COV1001. Once or twice, 56 days apart, Ad26.COV2.S was delivered intramuscularly. Study-level findings and limits: Substantial breadth was reported for post-vaccination spike-specific CD8+ and CD4+ T cells. Vaccinees and placebo recipients showed similar non-spike TCR breadth.

Assay used: immunoSEQ multiplex PCR; TCRdb lists only in-frame clones, some missing. The sample yields roughly 240,000 clones, approximately 87% seen once. V lost 5 bases, J lost 5 bases, and 12 bases lay in between. This CDR3 contains 13 residues. CDR1 and CDR2 from the germline V gene are ENHRY and SYGVKD. Sequenced material: peripheral blood, taken in a trial of Ad26.COV2.S vaccine versus placebo. The source is a person aged 18-60 years who received the Ad26.COV2.S COVID-19 vaccine or a placebo. The chain has TRBV10-3 and TRBJ2-5, with D unresolved. CDR3 amino acids: CAISYSWTETQYF. The CDR3 nucleotides are TGTGCCATCAGTTACAGTTGGACGGAGACCCAGTACTTC.